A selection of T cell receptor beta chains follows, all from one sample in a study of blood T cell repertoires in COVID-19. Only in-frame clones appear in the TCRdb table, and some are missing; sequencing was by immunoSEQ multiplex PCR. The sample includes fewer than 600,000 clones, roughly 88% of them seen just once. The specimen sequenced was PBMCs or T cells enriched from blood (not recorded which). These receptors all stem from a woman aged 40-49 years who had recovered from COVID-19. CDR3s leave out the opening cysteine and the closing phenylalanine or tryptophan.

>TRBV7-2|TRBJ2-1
ASTLNSGSSEQF
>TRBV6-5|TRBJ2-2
ASSYSGEPGELF
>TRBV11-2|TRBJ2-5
ASSPPGLQETQY
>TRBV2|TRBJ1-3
ASSVSDRGKFAGNTIY
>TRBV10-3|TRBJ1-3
AISRGTGSSGNTIY
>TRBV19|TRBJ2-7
ASSIQGDSYEQY
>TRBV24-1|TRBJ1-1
ATSDSTGDRVTEAF
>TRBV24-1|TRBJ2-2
ATSDFLAGGSMDTGELF
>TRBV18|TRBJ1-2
ASSPSGQGANYGYT
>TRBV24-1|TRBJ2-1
ATSDEGQGGGNEQF
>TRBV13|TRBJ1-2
ASSLDTGYT
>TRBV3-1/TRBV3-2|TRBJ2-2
ASSSGYSTGELF
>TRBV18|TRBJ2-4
ASSPGLAKTSKNIQY
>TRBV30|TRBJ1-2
AWSPGGAVGYT
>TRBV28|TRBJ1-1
ASSPGDRYTEAF
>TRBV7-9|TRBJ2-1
ASKIAGGIDEQF
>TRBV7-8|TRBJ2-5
ASSFRTRIETQY
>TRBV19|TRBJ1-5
ASGGAAGGRQPQH
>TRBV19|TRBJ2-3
ASTSPYTDTQY
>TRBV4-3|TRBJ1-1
ASSQETTNTEAF
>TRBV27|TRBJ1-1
ASRHTGGGTEAF
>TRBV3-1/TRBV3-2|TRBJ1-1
ASSQGQAREAF
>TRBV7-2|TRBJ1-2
ASSGTGSGYT
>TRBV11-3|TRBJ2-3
ASQATSTDTQY
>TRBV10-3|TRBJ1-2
AISLQGIYGYT
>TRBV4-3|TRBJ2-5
ASSQEARGGAQTQY
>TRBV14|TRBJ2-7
ASSHLGTPLEQY
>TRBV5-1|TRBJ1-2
ASGDDRGYGYT
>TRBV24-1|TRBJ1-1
ATSDPGSEAF
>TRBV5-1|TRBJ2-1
ASSVGASRYNEQF
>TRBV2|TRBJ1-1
ASSEPDTTEAF